The next 26 T cell receptor beta chains were all read from a single sample in a study of blood T cell repertoires in COVID-19. Clones were sequenced by immunoSEQ multiplex PCR, and TCRdb holds only the in-frame ones, with some missing. The repertoire consists of 200,000 to 250,000 clones, with roughly 79% occurring once and the leading ten covering around 1.9%. The material sequenced was peripheral blood. Receptors originate from a woman older than 75 with acute or convalescent COVID-19.

The V gene is TRBV7-2, the J gene TRBJ1-2; D remains unclear. Looked up from germline, CDR1 is SGHTA and CDR2 is FQGNSA. The CDR3 spans 13 residues. Trimming cost V 5 bases and J 8 bases, with 15 bases left between them. The CDR3 is CASSLVGVGGYTF. In DNA, the CDR3 is TGTGCCAGCAGCCTTGTCGGGGTGGGAGGCTACACCTTC.

The chain carries TRBV27 and TRBJ1-2; D is possibly TRBD1 (6 bases). V was pared by 0 bases and J by 0 bases, with 14 bases between. CDR1 and CDR2 (germline): MNHEY, SMNVEV (reference sequence). The CDR3 loop spans 17 amino acids. CDR3 bases: TGTGCCAGCAGTTTATCGTGGTCAGGGGCGACTAACTATGGCTACACCTTC. Translation: CASSLSWSGATNYGYTF.

The chain employs TRBV6-6 and TRBJ2-7, with 13 bases lining up with TRBD2. The CDR3 runs to 14 residues. The junction had 4 bases not matched to a gene; V was cut back by 7 bases and J by 4 bases. Germline V CDR1 and CDR2: MNHNY, SVGAGI (reference sequence). The CDR3 is CASTRLAGGYEQYF. The CDR3 bases are TGTGCCAGCACAAGACTAGCGGGGGGTTACGAGCAGTACTTC.

The rearrangement joins TRBV5-1 to TRBJ2-7; D may be TRBD1 (5 bases). The CDR3 has 13 residues. Trimming removed 4 bases at V and 0 bases at J, with 8 bases between. Germline CDR1 is SGHRS and CDR2 is YFSETQ. The CDR3 is CASSDSSSYEQYF. CDR3 sequence (DNA): TGCGCCAGCAGCGACAGTTCCTCCTACGAGCAGTACTTC.

The chain is built from TRBV11-2 and TRBJ1-1; tentative D call: TRBD1 (6 bases). The ends were cut back, 5 bases at V and 8 bases at J, with 15 bases in the middle. CDR1 and CDR2 from the germline V gene are SGHAT and FQNNGV. The CDR3 extends over 13 amino acids. This chain's CDR3 is CASSVTGYQEAFF. The CDR3 nucleotides are TGTGCCAGCAGCGTCACAGGGTACCAGGAAGCTTTCTTT.

The chain uses TRBV7-9 and TRBJ2-2; 9 nucleotides align to TRBD1. Trimming took 4 bases from V and 5 from J; bases not matched to a gene: 8. The CDR3 consists of 16 residues. CDR1 is SEHNR and CDR2 is FQNEAQ in the germline V gene (reference sequence). This chain's CDR3 is CASSSQGQGRTGELFF. Written as DNA, the CDR3 is TGTGCCAGCAGCTCCCAAGGACAGGGGAGAACCGGGGAGCTGTTTTTT.

This chain joins TRBV11-2 and TRBJ2-3, with D maybe TRBD2 (5 bases). V was cut by 5 bases and J by 2 bases, with 14 bases left in between. Germline loops: CDR1 SGHAT, CDR2 FQNNGV. The length of the CDR3 is 15 residues. This chain's CDR3 is CASSPVPGNTDTQYF. DNA of the CDR3: TGTGCCAGCAGCCCAGTACCGGGGAACACAGATACGCAGTATTTT.

The chain uses TRBV5-1 and TRBJ1-2; 7 nucleotides match TRBD1. Germline-derived CDR1 and CDR2 are SGHRS and YFSETQ. CDR3 length equals 15 residues. V lost 0 bases and J lost 4; bases outside the gene matches: 6. The CDR3 is CASSLGDRETYGYTF. CDR3 in DNA: TGCGCCAGCAGCTTGGGAGACAGGGAGACCTATGGCTACACCTTC.

This chain connects TRBV2 to TRBJ1-5; no definite D call. There are 12 residues in the CDR3. The V and J ends lost 3 bases and 2 bases respectively, with 2 bases between them. Per the germline V gene, CDR1 is SNHLY and CDR2 is FYNNEI. The CDR3 sequence: CASSDGNQPQHF. The CDR3 DNA is TGTGCCAGCAGTGACGGCAATCAGCCCCAGCATTTT.

CDR3 loop: CASSPPDNGNYGYTF. The CDR3 bases are TGTGCCAGCTCACCACCGGACAACGGTAACTATGGCTACACCTTC. This sequence joins TRBV18 and TRBJ1-2; a possible D gene is TRBD1 (5 bases). Trimming cost V 0 bases and J 1 base, with 9 bases left between them. Germline assignment: CDR1 KGHSH and CDR2 LQKENI. The CDR3 contains 15 residues.

Only a few counts were recorded for this clone. The chain couples TRBV10-2 to TRBJ2-2; tentatively, D is TRBD2 (7 bases). This CDR3 region has 14 residues. V dropped 8 bases and J dropped 2 bases, with 12 bases sitting between them. Germline values: CDR1 WSHSY, CDR2 SAAADI. As DNA, the CDR3 is TGCGCCAGCGGGCGGGGGCCCAACACCGGGGAGCTGTTTTTT. Translated, it gives CASGRGPNTGELFF.

V is TRBV6-5 and J is TRBJ2-1; D might be TRBD2 (5 bases). Trimming removed 10 bases at V and 10 bases at J, with 23 bases between. The length of the CDR3 is 14 residues. Germline loops: CDR1 MNHEY, CDR2 SVGAGI. Here the CDR3 DNA reads TGTGCCACCAGCTTTGGAGTTTCGAGGAGGGAGCAGTTCTTC. Translated, it gives CATSFGVSRREQFF.

This clone occurred a few times. The chain combines TRBV2 with TRBJ1-1; TRBD1 might be the D (5 bases). This CDR3 has 13 amino acids. The V gene's germline CDR1 is SNHLY and CDR2 FYNNEI. With 8 bases removed from V and 0 bases from J, the gap between germline ends came to 10 bases. The CDR3 sequence: CASLRVMNTEAFF. For the CDR3, the DNA is TGTGCCAGCCTCAGGGTTATGAACACTGAAGCTTTCTTT.

The chain links TRBV18 to TRBJ2-7, with TRBD2 identical over 10 bases. The CDR3 covers 16 residues. The V gene end was trimmed by 4 bases and the J gene end by 5 bases; junction bases not matched to a gene: 11. Germline CDR1 reads KGHSH; CDR2 reads LQKENI. DNA for the CDR3: TGTGCCAGCTCACTCGAACTAGCGGGAAGGGGGGACGAGCAGTACTTC. This gives the protein CASSLELAGRGDEQYF.

The chain carries TRBV18 and TRBJ1-3; D might be TRBD1 (5 bases). This CDR3 spans 17 amino acids. Germline CDR1 and CDR2: KGHSH and LQKENI. V lost 2 bases and J lost 2, with 16 bases in between. Here the CDR3 DNA reads TGTGCCAGCTCACCAATCGGGGTCCGGGGGACTGGAAACACCATATATTTT. It codes for CASSPIGVRGTGNTIYF.

DNA of the CDR3: TGTGCCAGCACCCGGGACAGAACAAACACTGAAGCTTTCTTT. Amino acids: CASTRDRTNTEAFF. V and J are TRBV2 and TRBJ1-1; the match to TRBD1 covers 7 bases. Germline trimming cut 7 bases from V and 2 bases from J; bases unmatched to any gene: 7. Germline-derived CDR1 and CDR2 are SNHLY and FYNNEI. This CDR3 comprises 14 residues.

The chain combines TRBV12-3 or TRBV12-4 with TRBJ2-5; D remains unclear. The CDR3 is made up of 13 amino acids. Trimming stripped 5 bases from V and 2 bases from J, with 9 bases between. The CDR3 bases are TGTGCCAGCAGTGCCCAGGTACAAGAGACCCAGTACTTC. This translates into CASSAQVQETQYF.

This clone was seen more than once but under ten times. This chain links TRBV6-5 with TRBJ1-1; TRBD1 matches at 8 bases. Germline trimming cut 8 bases from V and 7 bases from J; bases unmatched to any gene: 9. The CDR3 is 13 amino acids. The V gene's germline CDR1 is MNHEY and CDR2 SVGAGI. CDR3 sequence: CASARGQENEAFF. CDR3 bases: TGTGCCAGCGCTCGGGGACAGGAGAATGAAGCTTTCTTT.

This chain connects TRBV6-5 to TRBJ2-2, with D perhaps TRBD2 (6 bases). V was trimmed by 8 bases and J by 5 bases, leaving 15 bases between them. Germline lookup yields CDR1 MNHEY and CDR2 SVGAGI. This CDR3 is built from 14 residues. CDR3 nucleotide sequence: TGTGCCAGCGGTCGCGGGGCGCTTACCGGGGAGCTGTTTTTT. Encoded protein: CASGRGALTGELFF.

In its sample, this clone was seen once. The chain links TRBV7-2 to TRBJ1-3; 8 bases map to TRBD1. Trimming removed 5 bases from V and 1 base from J; junction bases left unmatched: 10. The CDR3 spans 17 residues. CDR1 SGHTA and CDR2 FQGNSA come from the germline V gene. Here the CDR3 DNA reads TGTGCCAGCAGCCCTTATAACCAGGGGGCATCTGGAAACACCATATATTTT. Encoded protein: CASSPYNQGASGNTIYF.

The chain is built from TRBV5-5 and TRBJ2-3, with TRBD2 matching 7 bases. The CDR3 runs to 14 residues. The junction had 2 bases not matched to a gene; V was cut back by 0 bases and J by 4 bases. Germline V lookup: CDR1 SGHKS, CDR2 YYEKEE (reference sequence). CDR3 protein: CASSLGLAADTQYF. CDR3 sequence (DNA): TGTGCCAGCAGCTTGGGTCTAGCGGCAGATACGCAGTATTTT.

The genes are TRBV6-6 and TRBJ2-2; 7 bases match TRBD2. Germline trimming cut 8 bases from V and 6 bases from J; bases unmatched to any gene: 6. This CDR3 region has 13 residues. Germline loops: CDR1 MNHNY, CDR2 SVGAGI (reference sequence). The CDR3 loop reads CASEWGGSGELFF. CDR3 bases: TGTGCCAGCGAGTGGGGGGGATCCGGGGAGCTGTTTTTT.

The J gene is TRBJ2-5, the V gene TRBV29-1; 12 bases are shared with TRBD1. This CDR3 is built from 14 residues. Germline V gene lookup returns CDR1 SQVTM and CDR2 ANQGSEA. Germline trimming cut 7 bases from V and 5 bases from J; bases unmatched to any gene: 8. DNA of the CDR3: TGCAGCGGCGCGGGACAGGGGGCGTTGGAGACCCAGTACTTC. Translating it yields CSGAGQGALETQYF. Based on the CDR3 plus reference TRBV29-1 and TRBJ2-5, the full variable domain is SAVISQKPSRDICQRGTSLTIQCQVDSQVTMMFWYRQQPGQSLTLIATANQGSEATYESGFVIDKFPISRPNLTFSTLTVSNMSPEDSSIYLCSGAGQGALETQYFGPGTRLLVL.

The chain joins TRBV9 to TRBJ2-3, with 10 positions matching TRBD2. V lost 3 bases to trimming and J lost 5 bases; unmatched junction nucleotides: 9. CDR1 is SGDLS and CDR2 is YYNGEE in the germline V gene. The CDR3 has 16 residues. The CDR3 loop reads CASSERLAGVLDTQYF. Written as DNA, the CDR3 is TGTGCCAGCAGCGAGAGGCTAGCGGGGGTACTAGATACGCAGTATTTT. Using reference TRBV9 and TRBJ2-3 for the parts outside the CDR3, the full variable domain is DSGVTQTPKHLITATGQRVTLRCSPRSGDLSVYWYQQSLDQGLQFLIQYYNGEERAKGNILERFSAQQFPDLHSELNLSSLELGDSALYFCASSERLAGVLDTQYFGPGTRLTVL.

V and J are TRBV7-2 and TRBJ2-7, with 11 bases fitting TRBD2. The germline V gene has CDR1 SGHTA and CDR2 FQGNSA. The V gene end was trimmed by 2 bases and the J gene end by 4 bases; junction bases not matched to a gene: 7. The CDR3 is 16 residues long. In nucleotides, the CDR3 is TGTGCCAGCAGCTTAATACTAGCGGGAGATCCGTACGAGCAGTACTTC. Amino acid sequence: CASSLILAGDPYEQYF.

V and J are TRBV20-1 and TRBJ1-1, with a weak D call TRBD1 (5 bases). Trimming removed 3 bases at V and 0 bases at J, with 17 bases between. This CDR3 has 16 residues. CDR1 is DFQATT, CDR2 SNEGSKA, per germline (reference sequence). CDR3 residues: CSASRGRRAVNTEAFF. The CDR3 bases are TGCAGTGCTAGTCGGGGGAGAAGGGCCGTGAACACTGAAGCTTTCTTT.